The 8 T cell receptor beta chains reported below all come from one sample, sequenced in a study of cytomegalovirus exposure and HLA in healthy donors. Produced via immunoSEQ multiplex PCR; TCRdb's table is partial and in-frame only. The sample lists around 150,000 clones, 86% occurring once. Material for sequencing was PBMCs. These receptors came from a woman between 18 and 29 years old in good health and CMV-seronegative.

Written as DNA, the CDR3 is TGTGCCAGCAGGGGGCACAGGAACACTGAAGCTTTCTTT. Its protein is CASRGHRNTEAFF. The V and J genes are TRBV6-5 and TRBJ1-1, with D possibly matching TRBD1 (5 bases). V shed 6 bases and J shed 1 base, with 9 bases lying between them. There are 13 residues in the CDR3. Germline V gives CDR1 MNHEY, CDR2 SVGAGI.

The table lists this clone with a count of one. The gene calls are TRBV27 and TRBJ1-1; TRBD1 matches 7 bases. Germline CDR1 MNHEY, CDR2 SMNVEV (reference sequence). CDR3 size: 13 residues. V lost 3 bases, J lost 4 bases, and 2 bases stayed unmatched. The CDR3 protein is CASSLEGATEAFF. In DNA form, the CDR3 reads TGTGCCAGCAGTTTGGAGGGGGCCACTGAAGCTTTCTTT.

The chain is built from TRBV9 and TRBJ1-1; 8 nucleotides align to TRBD1. J gave up 1 base and V 3 bases, and 5 bases lay outside the gene matches. The CDR3 has 15 residues. Germline CDR1 is SGDLS and CDR2 is YYNGEE. DNA for the CDR3: TGTGCCAGCAGCGAGACAGGGGAGAGGAACACTGAAGCTTTCTTT. This encodes CASSETGERNTEAFF.

The rearrangement joins TRBV27 to TRBJ2-7, with 8 bases that match TRBD1. V was pared by 2 bases and J by 3 bases, with 6 bases of the junction left unmatched. Germline CDR1 is MNHEY and CDR2 is SMNVEV (reference sequence). CDR3 length: 15 amino acids. The CDR3 DNA reads TGTGCCAGCAGTTTAGACGGGACAGGTCACTACGAGCAGTACTTC. As protein: CASSLDGTGHYEQYF.

The chain couples TRBV5-4 to TRBJ2-7, with 7 bases lining up with TRBD2. This CDR3 is built from 13 residues. V lost 3 bases and J lost 3; bases outside the gene matches: 3. Germline CDR1 SGHNT, CDR2 YYREEE (reference sequence). The CDR3 protein is CASSWDYSYEQYF. For the CDR3, the DNA is TGTGCCAGCAGCTGGGACTACAGCTACGAGCAGTACTTC.

The V call is TRBV10-3, the J call TRBJ2-7; 8 bases are a match to TRBD2. This CDR3 is built from 15 residues. CDR1 is ENHRY and CDR2 is SYGVKD in the germline V gene. V shed 0 bases and J 5 bases; nucleotides not matched to a gene: 6. CDR3 nucleotide sequence: TGTGCCATCAGTGAGTCAAAGGGAGCGGGGGACGAGCAGTACTTC. Protein: CAISESKGAGDEQYF.

This clone was found a few times. The chain is built from TRBV11-2 and TRBJ2-7, with 8 bases identical to TRBD2. Germline lookup yields CDR1 SGHAT and CDR2 FQNNGV. V dropped 6 bases and J dropped 2; count of bases not matched to a gene: 6. This CDR3 region has 14 residues. CDR3: CASRETSDTYEQYF. The CDR3 DNA sequence: TGTGCCAGCAGAGAGACTAGCGACACCTACGAGCAGTACTTC. Together with reference TRBV11-2 and TRBJ2-7, the CDR3 gives the full variable domain: EAGVAQSPRYKIIEKRQSVAFWCNPISGHATLYWYQQILGQGPKLLIQFQNNGVVDDSQLPKDRFSAERLKGVDSTLKIQPAKLEDSAVYLCASRETSDTYEQYFGPGTRLTVT.

This clone was observed a handful of times. J is TRBJ1-5 and V is TRBV10-3, with D uncertain. V was trimmed by 3 bases and J by 3 bases, leaving 12 bases between them. The CDR3 sequence is 15 residues long. The germline gives CDR1 ENHRY, CDR2 SYGVKD. The CDR3 region has the DNA TGTGCCATCAGTGACCCTTCCAGGTTCAATCAGCCCCAGCATTTT. Translated: CAISDPSRFNQPQHF.